These 20 T cell receptor beta chains were sequenced from one sample in a study of blood T cell repertoires in COVID-19. Some clones are missing from TCRdb's copy, which holds only in-frame ones; the method was immunoSEQ multiplex PCR. In the table there are under 95,000 clones, less than 90% of which are singletons. Sequences were obtained from peripheral blood. These receptors originate from a human donor in a cohort sampled during active COVID-19.

V usage is TRBV11-2 and J usage is TRBJ1-1; D not certain. V was shortened by 5 bases and J by 0 bases, with 13 bases between the two germline ends. CDR1 is SGHAT and CDR2 is FQNNGV in the germline V gene. This CDR3 comprises 15 residues. The DNA of the CDR3 is TGTGCCAGCAGCCGGGCGGGCCAGTTGAACACTGAAGCTTTCTTT. Its protein is CASSRAGQLNTEAFF. The full variable domain, in which reference TRBV11-2 and TRBJ1-1 provide the parts outside the CDR3, is EAGVAQSPRYKIIEKRQSVAFWCNPISGHATLYWYQQILGQGPKLLIQFQNNGVVDDSQLPKDRFSAERLKGVDSTLKIQPAKLEDSAVYLCASSRAGQLNTEAFFGQGTRLTVV.

The V and J genes are TRBV7-2 and TRBJ2-5; 8 positions match TRBD2. The CDR3 has 15 amino acids. The germline CDR1 and CDR2 sequences are SGHTA and FQGNSA. V shed 6 bases and J 0 bases; nucleotides not matched to a gene: 6. The CDR3 bases are TGTGCCAGCAGTACGGTAGCGGGGAACCAAGAGACCCAGTACTTC. It encodes CASSTVAGNQETQYF.

J is TRBJ1-6 and V is TRBV3-1 (or the pseudogene TRBV3-2), with a weak D call TRBD1 (6 bases). There are 15 residues in the CDR3. CDR1 and CDR2 (germline): LGHDT, YNNKEL (reference sequence). The ends were cut back, 0 bases at V and 12 bases at J, with 15 bases in the middle. The CDR3, as DNA: TGTGCCAGCAGCCAAGATCTGGCAGGGGTCGGACCCCTCCACTTT. Protein product: CASSQDLAGVGPLHF.

The chain joins TRBV28 to TRBJ1-4; D perhaps matches TRBD1 (5 bases). CDR3 length: 14 residues. Germline V gives CDR1 MDHEN, CDR2 SYDVKM. Trimming stripped 6 bases from V and 5 bases from J, with 13 bases between. CDR3 sequence: CASREGKGNEKLFF. CDR3 bases: TGTGCCAGCAGGGAGGGGAAGGGGAATGAAAAACTGTTTTTT.

This chain links TRBV18 with TRBJ1-6; tentatively, D is TRBD1 (5 bases). This CDR3 spans 15 amino acids. Germline V CDR1 and CDR2: KGHSH, LQKENI. Trimming took 4 bases from V and 4 from J, leaving 11 bases between them. DNA of the CDR3: TGTGCCAGCTCACTCCTACAGGAGTATAATTCACCCCTCCACTTT. Translated: CASSLLQEYNSPLHF.

V is TRBV2 and J is TRBJ1-5; D unresolved. This CDR3 has 14 amino acids. V lost 6 bases, J lost 4 bases, and 13 bases lay in between. Germline V gene lookup returns CDR1 SNHLY and CDR2 FYNNEI. The CDR3 coding sequence is TGTGCCAGCAGCGGGAGAGTCGGTAATCAGCCCCAGCATTTT. It translates to CASSGRVGNQPQHF.

The CDR3 region is CASSLTDTGHNQPQHF. DNA for the CDR3: TGTGCCAGCAGCTTAACGGATACAGGTCACAATCAGCCCCAGCATTTT. The gene calls are TRBV5-6 and TRBJ1-5; weak D call: TRBD1 (5 bases). V dropped 2 bases and J dropped 3 bases, with 15 bases sitting between them. This CDR3 has 16 residues. CDR1 SGHDT and CDR2 YYEEEE come from the germline V gene.

The chain combines TRBV5-1 with TRBJ1-1; 8 nucleotides agree with TRBD1. Germline loops: CDR1 SGHRS, CDR2 YFSETQ. Unmatched junction bases numbered 4, after V lost 7 bases and J lost 5 bases. This CDR3 region has 12 residues. The CDR3: CASGTGRTEAFF. The CDR3 nucleotides read TGCGCCAGCGGGACAGGACGGACTGAAGCTTTCTTT.

The chain carries TRBV7-2 and TRBJ1-3, with D perhaps TRBD1 (6 bases). V lost 5 bases and J 2 bases, leaving 10 bases between the germline ends. The CDR3 covers 14 residues. Germline CDR1 and CDR2: SGHTA and FQGNSA. The CDR3 DNA is TGTGCCAGCAGCGTAAACAGGGCTGGAAACACCATATATTTT. This codes for CASSVNRAGNTIYF.

CDR3 loop: CASSLISGTANEQYF. The CDR3 nucleotides read TGTGCCAGCAGCTTAATTTCCGGGACAGCGAACGAGCAGTACTTC. This chain uses TRBV5-6 with TRBJ2-7; 7 positions agree with TRBD1. The CDR3 is made up of 15 amino acids. Germline CDR1 is SGHDT and CDR2 is YYEEEE. V lost 2 bases and J lost 5; bases outside the gene matches: 10.

The chain links TRBV19 to TRBJ1-1; 7 bases match TRBD1. The length of the CDR3 is 14 residues. V shed 6 bases and J 3 bases; nucleotides not matched to a gene: 7. The germline V gene has CDR1 LNHDA and CDR2 SQIVND (reference sequence). CDR3 DNA sequence: TGTGCCAGTAGGAGGCGGGACAGACACACTGAAGCTTTCTTT. It specifies CASRRRDRHTEAFF.

The chain combines TRBV7-9 with TRBJ2-7; 8 nucleotides line up with TRBD1. J lost 1 base, V lost 6 bases, and 5 bases had no gene match. This CDR3 spans 14 amino acids. Germline V gene data show CDR1 as SEHNR and CDR2 as FQNEAQ (reference sequence). CDR3 sequence reads: CASRPTGVSYEQYF. The CDR3 bases are TGTGCCAGCAGGCCGACAGGGGTTTCCTACGAGCAGTACTTC. Complete variable domain (other parts from reference TRBV7-9 and TRBJ2-7): DTGVSQNPRHKITKRGQNVTFRCDPISEHNRLYWYRQTLGQGPEFLTYFQNEAQLEKSRLLSDRFSAERPKGSFSTLEIQRTEQGDSAMYLCASRPTGVSYEQYFGPGTRLTVT.

This clone appeared a few times. Other nucleotide sequences in the sample specify the same CDR3. V is TRBV18 and J is TRBJ1-1, with 8 bases matching TRBD1. Germline V gene lookup returns CDR1 KGHSH and CDR2 LQKENI. The CDR3 sequence is 14 residues long. V dropped 3 bases and J dropped 1; count of bases not matched to a gene: 1. The CDR3 loop is CASSPTGENTEAFF. The DNA for the CDR3 is TGTGCCAGCTCACCGACAGGGGAGAACACTGAAGCTTTCTTT.

Written as DNA, the CDR3 is TGTGCCAGTAGTATGGGGTCGGGAACGGCCTACGAGCAGTACTTC. It is translated as CASSMGSGTAYEQYF. The gene calls are TRBV19 and TRBJ2-7; tentatively, D is TRBD2 (5 bases). The CDR3 is 15 residues long. In germline, CDR1 is LNHDA, CDR2 SQIVND (reference sequence). Trimming pared 3 bases from V and 2 bases from J, leaving 14 bases between.

The chain couples TRBV10-1 to TRBJ2-1; D ambiguous. V lost 5 bases, J lost 7 bases, and 21 bases lay in between. Germline CDR1 WNHNN, CDR2 SYGVQD (reference sequence). The CDR3 covers 16 residues. Written as DNA, the CDR3 is TGCGCCAGCAGTACCACCTCCGGCGGCCTCTGGAATGAGCAGTTCTTC. Encoded protein: CASSTTSGGLWNEQFF.

CDR3 in amino acids: CASSPYRGQGTEAFF. The CDR3 nucleotides read TGTGCCAGTAGTCCGTACAGGGGGCAGGGCACTGAAGCTTTCTTT. The V call is TRBV19, the J call TRBJ1-1; 9 positions match TRBD1. With 5 bases clipped from V and 4 bases from J, the junction kept 8 bases outside the gene matches. From germline, CDR1 is LNHDA and CDR2 SQIVND (reference sequence). The CDR3 spans 15 residues.

The chain couples TRBV19 to TRBJ1-5, with D tentatively TRBD1 (5 bases). Germline CDR1 and CDR2: LNHDA and SQIVND (reference sequence). There are 14 residues in the CDR3. Trimming took 4 bases from V and 1 from J, leaving 8 bases between them. DNA for the CDR3: TGTGCCAGTAGTAGGGGGGGGAGCAATCAGCCCCAGCATTTT. It translates to CASSRGGSNQPQHF.

The genes are TRBV6-2 or TRBV6-3 and TRBJ1-3, with D possibly being TRBD1 (6 bases). The CDR3 sequence is 15 residues long. Trimming stripped 5 bases from V and 0 bases from J, with 11 bases between. The V gene's germline CDR1 is MNHEY and CDR2 SVGEGT. CDR3 region: CASSTGQLSGNTIYF. The CDR3 bases are TGTGCCAGCAGTACCGGACAGCTCTCTGGAAACACCATATATTTT.

V usage is TRBV18 and J usage is TRBJ1-4; 7 nucleotides match TRBD1. The CDR3 has 16 residues. CDR1 KGHSH and CDR2 LQKENI come from the germline V gene. The ends lost 2 bases at V and 5 bases at J; junction bases unmatched: 8. The DNA for the CDR3 is TGTGCCAGCTCACCAGAGGGGGCAGCAAGCAATGAAAAACTGTTTTTT. It codes for CASSPEGAASNEKLFF.

This chain joins TRBV5-6 and TRBJ2-4; no reliable D call. Germline CDR1 and CDR2: SGHDT and YYEEEE. Trimming took off 4 bases at V and 8 bases at J, with 7 bases between the two ends. This CDR3 contains 11 residues. Here the CDR3 DNA reads TGTGCCAGCAGCCACTCCGACATTCAGTACTTC. This codes for CASSHSDIQYF.